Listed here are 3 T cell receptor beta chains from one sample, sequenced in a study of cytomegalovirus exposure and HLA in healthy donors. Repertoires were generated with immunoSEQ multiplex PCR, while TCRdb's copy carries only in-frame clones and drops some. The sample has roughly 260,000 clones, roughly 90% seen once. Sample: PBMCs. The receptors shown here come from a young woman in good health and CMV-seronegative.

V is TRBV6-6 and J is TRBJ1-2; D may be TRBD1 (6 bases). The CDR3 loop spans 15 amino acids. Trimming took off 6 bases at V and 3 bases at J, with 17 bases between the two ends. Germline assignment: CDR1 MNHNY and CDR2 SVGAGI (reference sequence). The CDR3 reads CASSNRLQGDYGYTF. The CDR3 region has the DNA TGTGCCAGCAGCAACCGCCTACAGGGCGACTATGGCTACACCTTC.

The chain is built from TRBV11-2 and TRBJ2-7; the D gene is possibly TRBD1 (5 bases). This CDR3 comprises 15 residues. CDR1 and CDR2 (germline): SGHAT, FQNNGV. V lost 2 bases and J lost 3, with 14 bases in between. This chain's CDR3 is CASSLTTGEYYEQYF. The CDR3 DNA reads TGTGCCAGCAGCTTAACCACAGGAGAGTACTACGAGCAGTACTTC. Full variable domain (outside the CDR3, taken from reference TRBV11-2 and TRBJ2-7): EAGVAQSPRYKIIEKRQSVAFWCNPISGHATLYWYQQILGQGPKLLIQFQNNGVVDDSQLPKDRFSAERLKGVDSTLKIQPAKLEDSAVYLCASSLTTGEYYEQYFGPGTRLTVT.

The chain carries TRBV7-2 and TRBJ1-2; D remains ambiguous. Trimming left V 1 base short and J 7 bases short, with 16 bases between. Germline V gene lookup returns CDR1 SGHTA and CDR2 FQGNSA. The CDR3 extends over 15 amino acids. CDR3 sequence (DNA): TGTGCCAGCAGCTTAGATGTCCAGGCCCACGGTGGCTACACCTTC. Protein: CASSLDVQAHGGYTF.